This TCR beta chain was obtained from a study of T cells in localized non-small cell lung cancer (dated by TCRdb to 2020 to 2022). Describing the broader study: The study examined T cell repertoires in under 300 patients with early-stage NSCLC and compared tumors with uninvolved tumor-adjacent lungs. All 240 or so NSCLC patients in the cohort were treatment-naive and had localized lung tumors that were resected. A mean age of approximately 66 years was recorded for the NSCLC patients, of whom around 140 were male and more than 95 were female.

What the study reported, not specific to this receptor: Because the study design was exploratory, TCR variables were selected using unadjusted p-values without false-discovery rate correction. A median of about 53 of the top 100 tumor clones were detected in paired uninvolved adjacent lung, and 25 to 35 of these tumor clones were also found among the top 100 clones of the paired uninvolved adjacent lung. Uninvolved tumor-adjacent lung showed the highest T cell clonality, higher than tumor, which suggests more focused antigenic responses in the uninvolved tumor-adjacent lung. Longer overall survival was associated with higher T cell density in blood, whereas shorter survival was associated with higher clonality in adjacent lung. Because multi-region tumor sequencing was not done, intratumor heterogeneity could not be ruled out.

A word on this clone: Its antigen remains unidentified. No much larger clonotype is one base removed from it; base qualities were not supplied.

At diagnosis, tumor, uninvolved tumor-adjacent lung and peripheral blood were collected and then preserved as a mix of FFPE and fresh-frozen material. Blood samples were analyzed as peripheral blood mononuclear cells for TCR repertoire profiling. The immunoSEQ Assay was used to sequence TCR beta CDR3 regions from DNA. The study's processing was this. T cell density was computed as TCR beta template counts normalized to usable DNA estimated by amplifying housekeeping genes. Using the preseqR package, richness was estimated by extrapolating to 120,000 templates for tissue samples and 400,000 templates for PBMC samples. Clonality was defined by subtracting Pielou's evenness from one. To identify tissue-enriched TCRs, differential abundance testing was run on productive amino-acid clonotypes with a minimum total count of 5 and an alpha of 0.1. The Jaccard Index and the Morisita Overlap Index were used to quantify repertoire overlap between compartments. GLIPH clustered TCR beta CDR3s with public tetramer-defined viral CDR3s; viral motifs required at least three viral sequences plus V-gene enrichment. Here the immuneACCESS table is served through TCRdb, limited to in-frame sequences with V and J called. Missing clones are a known gap in these copies; in checked studies unresolved V genes cover under half, and the rest lacks a known reason. V, J and clone size are those of that table, while D and trimming were read from the DNA. In this sample the table shows about 20,000 clones, about nine tenths of which occur a single time. Over 9% of the sample belongs to the ten largest clones.

This receptor was obtained from a man between 35 and 75 years old with stage II squamous cell lung carcinoma. Source: PBMCs, taken before any cancer treatment.

The CDR3 has the sequence CSVNPTGSGANVLTF. In nucleotides, the sequence is TGCAGCGTCAACCCGACAGGCTCTGGGGCCAACGTCCTGACTTTC. Recombination linked TRBV29-1 to TRBJ2-6; a tentative D call is TRBD1 (6 bases match). Measured from the cysteine to the phenylalanine, the CDR3 is 15 residues long. Only the CDR3 DNA is retained, 45 bases long and in frame from the first base. V loses 6 bases, J loses 0 bases, and the germline ends lie 12 bases apart. Looking up the germline V gene yields CDR1 SQVTM and CDR2 ANQGSEA.